What follows is one T cell receptor (beta chain) and its context. This record belongs to a study of T-cell reconstitution after alpha-beta-depleted transplantation in children. This CDR3 contains 13 residues. Germline V CDR1 and CDR2: LGHNT, FRNRAP. The V gene end was trimmed by 7 bases and the J gene end by 5 bases; junction bases not matched to a gene: 4. Unique molecular identifiers were built into the TCRbeta library. Each CDR3 protein gets one entry after TCRdb re-called the PCR reads with MiXCR. Of about 340,000 distinct CDR3 sequences in the sample, about 9.3% are singletons; the top ten hold about 2.3%.

The chain couples TRBV12-5 to TRBJ2-1; TRBD2 agrees at 8 bases. The clonotype comes from a human donor who donated a stem cell graft to a child with acute lymphoblastic leukemia. This specimen was PBMCs from the stem cell graft donor, taken from the stem cell graft. DNA for the CDR3: TGTGCTAGTGTTTCGGGAGGGAACAATGAGCAGTTCTTC. Translation: CASVSGGNNEQFF. Combining the CDR3 with reference TRBV12-5 and TRBJ2-1 gives the whole variable domain DARVTQTPRHKVTEMGQEVTMRCQPILGHNTVFWYRQTMMQGLELLAYFRNRAPLDDSGMPKDRFSAEMPDATLATLKIQPSEPRDSAVYFCASVSGGNNEQFFGPGTRLTVL.